The 30 T cell receptor beta chains below all came from one sample that was sequenced in a study of CXCR3-negative and CXCR3-positive naive CD8 T cells. Each TRB cDNA library was prepared by 5' RACE (with UMI labels). TCRdb reprocessed the 5' RACE reads; each CDR3 protein has one entry and no DNA is given. In all, the sample yields approximately 100,000 distinct CDR3 sequences. Study-wide results and caveats: CXCR3-positive naive cells had more hydrophobic TRB CDR3s than CXCR3-negative naive cells.

No antigens are known for them. Material: naive CXCR3+ CD8+ T cells from blood. Subset denoted: CD45RO-CCR7+CD27+CD95- naive CD8+ T cells expressing CXCR3 (TNR3+). Every receptor here comes from a human donor in good health. Some clones in this sample may be carry-over from other donors' samples.

The gene calls are TRBV6-5 and TRBJ2-1; TCRdb calls TRBD1, which cannot be checked without DNA. CDR3 length: 20 residues. Germline V CDR1 and CDR2: MNHEY, SVGAGI. The CDR3 loop is CASSPRRGRGAQLSYNEQFF.

The chain is built from TRBV4-1 and TRBJ2-1; TCRdb picks TRBD2, but there is no DNA to check that call. Germline V gene data show CDR1 as MGHRA and CDR2 as YSYEKL. The CDR3 has 16 residues. CDR3 region: CASSQDVTSVYNEQFF.

CDR3 amino acids: CSVAQGTGELFF. This rearrangement joins TRBV29-1 to TRBJ2-2; TCRdb picks TRBD1, but there is no DNA to check that call. Germline CDR1 and CDR2: SQVTM and ANQGSEA. The CDR3 contains 12 residues.

CDR3 sequence reads: CASSFSGGLGEKLFF. The rearrangement uses TRBV12-3 or TRBV12-4 and TRBJ1-4; the TRBD1 assignment by TCRdb is unverifiable without DNA. The CDR3 contains 15 residues.

The chain joins TRBV10-3 to TRBJ2-3; TCRdb's assignment of TRBD1 cannot be checked, as there is no DNA. CDR1 and CDR2 (germline): ENHRY, SYGVKD. CDR3 length: 16 residues. The CDR3 loop is CAISDRTTRGTDTQYF.

V is TRBV6-2 or TRBV6-3 and J is TRBJ2-2. Germline loops: CDR1 MNHEY, CDR2 SVGEGT. This CDR3 spans 14 amino acids. This chain's CDR3 is CASSLLETTGELFF.

The genes are TRBV6-4 and TRBJ2-1. This CDR3 is built from 16 residues. CDR1 MRHNA and CDR2 SNTAGT come from the germline V gene. CDR3 amino acids: CASSESGTSPYNEQFF.

The V gene is TRBV2, the J gene TRBJ2-7. The germline V gene has CDR1 SNHLY and CDR2 FYNNEI. The CDR3 is 14 amino acids. CDR3 protein: CASSEGTAGYEQYF.

The V and J genes are TRBV7-8 and TRBJ2-3; TCRdb gives TRBD1 as the D gene, but with no DNA this cannot be confirmed. Germline V gives CDR1 SGHVS, CDR2 FQNEAQ. This CDR3 is built from 15 residues. The CDR3 sequence is CASSLGAGTGDTQYF.

V usage is TRBV12-3 or TRBV12-4 and J usage is TRBJ2-2. The CDR3 loop spans 13 amino acids. CDR3 loop: CASSLGVIGELFF.

This sequence joins TRBV7-8 and TRBJ1-1. The V gene's germline CDR1 is SGHVS and CDR2 FQNEAQ. The CDR3 runs to 14 residues. CDR3 protein: CASSLAYYGAEAFF.

V gene TRBV20-1 combines with J gene TRBJ2-3; TCRdb picks TRBD2, but there is no DNA to check that call. The germline V gene has CDR1 DFQATT and CDR2 SNEGSKA (reference sequence). The CDR3 covers 17 residues. CDR3 protein: CSAPKPLAGPSTDTQYF.

This rearrangement joins TRBV7-2 to TRBJ2-7; TCRdb's D call, TRBD1, is unchecked because there is no DNA. Per the germline V gene, CDR1 is SGHTA and CDR2 is FQGNSA. This CDR3 spans 13 amino acids. CDR3 loop: CASSLGLPGEQYF.

V usage is TRBV4-2 and J usage is TRBJ2-3. The CDR3 sequence is 16 residues long. The germline V gene encodes CDR1 LGHNA and CDR2 YNFKEQ. This CDR3 is CASSQEKSVSTDTQYF.

The rearrangement uses TRBV15 and TRBJ2-6; TCRdb gives TRBD1 as the D gene, but with no DNA this cannot be confirmed. Germline assignment: CDR1 LNHNV and CDR2 YYDKDF (reference sequence). The CDR3 loop spans 15 amino acids. CDR3 sequence: CATSRDKGGANVLTF.

The rearrangement links TRBV11-2 to TRBJ2-5; TCRdb selects TRBD1, and the lack of DNA leaves this call unchecked. The CDR3 contains 15 residues. Germline-derived CDR1 and CDR2 are SGHAT and FQNNGV. The CDR3 spells CASSLGGGNQETQYF.

The chain has TRBV13 and TRBJ1-3. The CDR3 is 14 residues long. CDR1 is PRHDT, CDR2 FYEKMQ, per germline (reference sequence). This CDR3 reads CASSLAPSGNTIYF.

This chain's CDR3 is CALLGPGELFF. V usage is TRBV12-3 or TRBV12-4 and J usage is TRBJ2-2; with no DNA, the TCRdb D assignment of TRBD2 cannot be verified. The CDR3 loop spans 11 amino acids.

V gene TRBV19 combines with J gene TRBJ1-1; no DNA is available, so the TRBD1 call from TCRdb remains unchecked. CDR1 and CDR2 from the germline V gene are LNHDA and SQIVND (reference sequence). CDR3 length: 14 amino acids. The CDR3 loop is CASSYLGLNTEAFF.

This rearrangement joins TRBV7-9 to TRBJ2-7; with no DNA, the TCRdb D assignment of TRBD1 cannot be verified. The CDR3 is made up of 17 amino acids. Germline values: CDR1 SEHNR, CDR2 FQNEAQ (reference sequence). CDR3 sequence: CASSSPLPGAGSYEQYF. Full variable domain (outside the CDR3, taken from reference TRBV7-9 and TRBJ2-7): DTGVSQNPRHKITKRGQNVTFRCDPISEHNRLYWYRQTLGQGPEFLTYFQNEAQLEKSRLLSDRFSAERPKGSFSTLEIQRTEQGDSAMYLCASSSPLPGAGSYEQYFGPGTRLTVT.

CDR3 loop: CASSTNRGTEAFF. This sequence joins TRBV13 and TRBJ1-1; TCRdb's D call, TRBD1, is unchecked because there is no DNA. Germline CDR1 is PRHDT and CDR2 is FYEKMQ (reference sequence). The CDR3 sequence is 13 residues long.

V usage is TRBV12-3 or TRBV12-4 and J usage is TRBJ2-5. This CDR3 region has 15 residues. The CDR3: CASSSLLISGETQYF.

V and J are TRBV28 and TRBJ1-1. The CDR3 totals 14 residues. Per the germline V gene, CDR1 is MDHEN and CDR2 is SYDVKM. The CDR3 here is CASSLTHLATEAFF.

The rearrangement links TRBV12-3 or TRBV12-4 to TRBJ1-5. The CDR3 consists of 15 residues. The CDR3: CASSEDGSSNQPQHF.

The chain carries TRBV4-1 and TRBJ2-5; TCRdb lists TRBD2, though no DNA is available to test this call. Germline V lookup: CDR1 MGHRA, CDR2 YSYEKL. There are 14 residues in the CDR3. CDR3 in amino acids: CASSQDTAGKTQYF.

The chain is built from TRBV7-9 and TRBJ1-2. The length of the CDR3 is 14 residues. Germline-derived CDR1 and CDR2 are SEHNR and FQNEAQ (reference sequence). CDR3 in amino acids: CASSFFDGGYGYTF.

The V call is TRBV5-1, the J call TRBJ1-1. Germline assignment: CDR1 SGHRS and CDR2 YFSETQ. The CDR3 is 15 residues long. CDR3 in amino acids: CASSFEEVVNTEAFF.

This chain links TRBV15 with TRBJ2-1; TCRdb gives TRBD1 as the D gene, but with no DNA this cannot be confirmed. The CDR3 has 15 amino acids. CDR1 and CDR2 (germline): LNHNV, YYDKDF (reference sequence). The CDR3: CATSRQGQGYNEQFF.

This chain links TRBV6-5 with TRBJ2-3; TCRdb selects TRBD1, and the lack of DNA leaves this call unchecked. Germline CDR1 and CDR2: MNHEY and SVGAGI. The CDR3 is made up of 14 amino acids. CDR3 sequence: CASSYGRVTDTQYF.

The chain employs TRBV7-9 and TRBJ1-5; TCRdb's assignment of TRBD1 cannot be checked, as there is no DNA. Germline CDR1 is SEHNR and CDR2 is FQNEAQ (reference sequence). The CDR3 extends over 15 amino acids. CDR3 amino acids: CASSQKGDSNQPQHF.